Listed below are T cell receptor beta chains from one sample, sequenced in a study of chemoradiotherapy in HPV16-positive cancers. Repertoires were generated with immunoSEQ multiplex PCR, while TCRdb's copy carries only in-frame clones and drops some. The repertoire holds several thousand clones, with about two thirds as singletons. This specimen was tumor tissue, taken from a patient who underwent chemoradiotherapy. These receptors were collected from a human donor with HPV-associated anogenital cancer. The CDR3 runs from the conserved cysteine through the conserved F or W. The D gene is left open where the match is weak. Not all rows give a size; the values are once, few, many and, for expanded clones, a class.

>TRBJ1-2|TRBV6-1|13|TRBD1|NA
TGTGCCAGCAGTGACCGACAGGGGGGCGGCTACACCTTC
CASSDRQGGGYTF
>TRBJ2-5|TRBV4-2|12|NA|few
TGTGCCAGCAGCGGGGCTCAAGAGACCCAGTACTTC
CASSGAQETQYF
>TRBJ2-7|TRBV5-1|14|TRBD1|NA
TGCGCCAGCGGACCCGGGACAGTTATTGACGTGCAGTACTTC
CASGPGTVIDVQYF
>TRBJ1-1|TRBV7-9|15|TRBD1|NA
TGTGCCAGCAGCTTCCCGGGACAGGGGATCAGGGGAGCTTTCTTT
CASSFPGQGIRGAFF
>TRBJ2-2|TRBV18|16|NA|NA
TGTGCCAGCTCACCAGGGAACTCGGCGAACACCGGGGAGCTGTTTTTT
CASSPGNSANTGELFF
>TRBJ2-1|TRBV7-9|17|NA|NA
TGTGCCGTATCGATTGTTGGCGGCCAAAGGGCGAACAATGAGCAGTTCTTC
CAVSIVGGQRANNEQFF
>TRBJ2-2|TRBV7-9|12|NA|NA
TGTGCCAGCAGCCCCTACACCGGGGAGCTGTTTTTT
CASSPYTGELFF
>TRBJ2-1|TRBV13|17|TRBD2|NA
TGTGCCAGCAGCTCACAGACTAGCGGAAACGCCTACAATGAGCAGTTCTTC
CASSSQTSGNAYNEQFF
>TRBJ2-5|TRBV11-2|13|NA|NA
TGTGCCAGCAGCTTGGACTCTCAAGAGACCCAGTACTTC
CASSLDSQETQYF
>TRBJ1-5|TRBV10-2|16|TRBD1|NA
TGCGCCACCTCGTCCCGGGACAGGGGGGGCAATCAGCCCCAGCATTTT
CATSSRDRGGNQPQHF
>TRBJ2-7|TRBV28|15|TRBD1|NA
TGTGCCAGCAGTCCGGACAGGGTAATCACCTACGAGCAGTACTTC
CASSPDRVITYEQYF
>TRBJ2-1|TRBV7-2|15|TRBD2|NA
TGTGCCAGCAGCGCTAGCGGGAGTGCCTACAATGAGCAGTTCTTC
CASSASGSAYNEQFF
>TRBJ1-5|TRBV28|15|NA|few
TGTGCCAGCAGCCTTACAGGGTTTGCGGTTCAGCCCCAGCATTTT
CASSLTGFAVQPQHF
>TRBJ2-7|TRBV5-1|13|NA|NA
TGCGCCAGCAGCTTGGAGAGCCCCTACGAGCAGTACTTC
CASSLESPYEQYF
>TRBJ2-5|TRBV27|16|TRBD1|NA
TGTGCCAGCAGTTTATCGGCCCCAGGGGGCGGAAAGACCCAGTACTTC
CASSLSAPGGGKTQYF
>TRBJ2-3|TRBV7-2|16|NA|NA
TGTGCCAGCAGCTTAATCCGGGCCGGGCCGGGGGATACGCAGTATTTT
CASSLIRAGPGDTQYF
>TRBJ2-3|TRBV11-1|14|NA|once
TGTGCCAGCAGCGATGCTTCCGGGACGGATACGCAGTATTTT
CASSDASGTDTQYF
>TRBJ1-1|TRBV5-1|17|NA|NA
TGCGCCAGCAGCTTTTTCCAGGGCCAATATATGAACACTGAAGCTTTCTTT
CASSFFQGQYMNTEAFF
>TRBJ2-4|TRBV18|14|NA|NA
TGTGCCAGCTCACCCGACCTAGCCAAAAACATTCAGTACTTC
CASSPDLAKNIQYF
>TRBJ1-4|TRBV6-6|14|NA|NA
TGTGCCAGCAGAACCGGGACGGCTAATGAAAAACTGTTTTTT
CASRTGTANEKLFF
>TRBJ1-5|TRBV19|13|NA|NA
TGTGCCAGTAGTATCACAGGCCTTCAGCCCCAGCATTTT
CASSITGLQPQHF
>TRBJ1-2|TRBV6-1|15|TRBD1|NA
TGTGCAAGCTTCTCCGGGACAGGGGGCGGATATGGCTACACCTTC
CASFSGTGGGYGYTF
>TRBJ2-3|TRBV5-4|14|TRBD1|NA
TGTGCCAGCAGCTCCGGACAGGGGCCAGATACGCAGTATTTT
CASSSGQGPDTQYF
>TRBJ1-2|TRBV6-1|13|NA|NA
TGTGCCAGCAGTGTCTCCAGTGGCTATGGCTACACCTTC
CASSVSSGYGYTF
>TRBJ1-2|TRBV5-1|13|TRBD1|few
TGCGCCAGCAGCTTGGAGGGGGCGCGGGGCTACACCTTC
CASSLEGARGYTF
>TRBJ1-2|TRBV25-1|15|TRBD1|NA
TGTGCCAGCAGTGAATCCAGGACAGGGAAGGATGGCTACACCTTC
CASSESRTGKDGYTF
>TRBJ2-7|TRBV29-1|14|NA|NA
TGCAGCGTTGGCCGGGCGATCTCCTCCTACGAGCAGTACTTC
CSVGRAISSYEQYF
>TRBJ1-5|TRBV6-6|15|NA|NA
TGTGCCAGCAGTTATGAGGATGGGACCAATCAGCCCCAGCATTTT
CASSYEDGTNQPQHF
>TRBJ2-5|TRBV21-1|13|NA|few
TGTGCCAGCAACGCAGGAACGCGGGAGACCCAGTACTTC
CASNAGTRETQYF
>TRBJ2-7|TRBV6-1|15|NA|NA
TGTGCCAGCAGTGAAAGGGCGGCAGGGGGGTACGAGCAGTACTTC
CASSERAAGGYEQYF
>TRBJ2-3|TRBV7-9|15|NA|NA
TGTGCCAGCAGCGTGGCCGGGTCTAGCACAGATACGCAGTATTTT
CASSVAGSSTDTQYF
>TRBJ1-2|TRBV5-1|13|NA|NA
TGCGCCAGCAGCTCTCCGGGCGCGGGTGGCTACACCTTC
CASSSPGAGGYTF
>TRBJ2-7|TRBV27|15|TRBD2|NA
TGTGCCAGCAGTTCTCTAGCGGGAGGAGCCTACGAGCAGTACTTC
CASSSLAGGAYEQYF
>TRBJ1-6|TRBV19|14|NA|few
TGTGCCAGTAGTGTCCAGGGAGCCGATTCACCCCTCCACTTT
CASSVQGADSPLHF
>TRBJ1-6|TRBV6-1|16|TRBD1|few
TGTGCCAGCAGTGTAACAGGGGACCCAAAGGATTCACCCCTCCACTTT
CASSVTGDPKDSPLHF
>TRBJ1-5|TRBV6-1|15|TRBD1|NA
TGTGCCAGCAGTGCCATGGGACAGGGAAGCCAGCCCCAGCATTTT
CASSAMGQGSQPQHF
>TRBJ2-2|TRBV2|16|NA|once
TGTGCCAGCAGTGAAGTAGGCCTCGCGAACACCGGGGAGCTGTTTTTT
CASSEVGLANTGELFF
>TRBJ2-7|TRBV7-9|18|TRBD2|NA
TGTGCCAGCAGCTTAACTAGCGGGAGGGCCCTTCCCACCTACGAGCAGTACTTC
CASSLTSGRALPTYEQYF
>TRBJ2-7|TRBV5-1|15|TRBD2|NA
TGCGCCAGCAGCATAGGGACTAGCGGAAATTACGAGCAGTACTTC
CASSIGTSGNYEQYF
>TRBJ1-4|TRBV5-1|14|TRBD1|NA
TGCGCCAGCAGCTTGGGACAGGGGGCTGAAAAACTGTTTTTT
CASSLGQGAEKLFF
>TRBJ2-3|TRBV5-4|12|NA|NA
TGTGCCAGCAGCCCGTTCGCAGATACGCAGTATTTT
CASSPFADTQYF
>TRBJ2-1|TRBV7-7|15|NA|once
TGTGCCAGCAGCTTAATGCCAGCAGGATACAATGAGCAGTTCTTC
CASSLMPAGYNEQFF
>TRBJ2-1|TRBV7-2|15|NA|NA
TGTGCCAGCAGCTTAATGCACGGAGGATACAATGAGCAGTTCTTC
CASSLMHGGYNEQFF